This T cell receptor (beta chain) was profiled in a study of vaccination effects on CD4 cells after COVID-19 (dated by TCRdb to between 2021 and 2024). Study-wide context: Each participant received two doses of an mRNA SARS-CoV-2 vaccine, either BNT162b2 or mRNA-1273. Cultures from other donors in the study were sequenced using the Oncomine TCR Beta short-read assay on an Illumina iSeq 100. A total of ten to eleven COVID-19 convalescent patients and several SARS-CoV-2-naive healthy vaccine recipients were included in the full study. SARS-CoV-2 spike-specific CD4+ TCR repertoires from before and after mRNA vaccination were compared in COVID-19 convalescent patients and in infection-naive vaccine recipients. Pre-vaccine samples were collected from a couple of convalescent patients 16 days and one week before the first dose, corresponding to 142 and 148 days after COVID-19 diagnosis. Summary of the overall study and its limitations: Limitations of the study were the small number of convalescent patients and the absence of early post-infection timepoints. Clones induced by infection and clones induced by vaccination both contracted markedly at late timepoints after vaccination, which fits with T cell responses waning over time. In convalescent patients, the post-vaccine spike-reactive repertoire consisted mainly of new vaccine-induced clones, largely distinct from infection-induced clones.

CDR1 and CDR2, looked up from the germline V gene (reference sequence), are SGHNT and YYREEE. The CDR3 sequence holds 15 residues, the cysteine and phenylalanine included. Here the CDR3 DNA is all that survives: 45 bases in frame from base 1. V is reduced by 4 bases and J by 4 bases, leaving a spacing of 18 bases between them. The library relied on the immunoSEQ multiplex PCR assay. DNA from the cultured, isolated CD4+ T cells was subjected to TCR beta CDR3 sequencing. For the original study's pipeline: Non-productive TCR sequences were removed and reads were trimmed to the CDR3 region, keeping CDR3s of at least 7 amino acids. The MANAFEST web app was used to identify antigen-specific clonotypes by comparing expansion in peptide wells with expansion in reference cultures. Positive clones required FDR<0.05 expansion versus reference and all other wells, odds ratio above 5, and frequency above 0.1% in two replicate wells. A clonotype was called cross-reactive if it was significantly expanded both in SARS-CoV-2 spike wells and in at least one common cold coronavirus spike condition. Levenshtein distance calculated with the stringdist R package was used to assess CDR3 similarity, and unrooted trees were constructed with ape in R 3.6.1. The source is immuneACCESS, and TCRdb retained only in-frame sequences with V and J called. Part of the clones is not carried over; for the studies checked, unresolved V genes explain less than half of this, and the remainder is unexplained. V, J and clone size derive from that table, while D and trimming were established from the DNA sequence. The sample profile shows about 22,000 clones; roughly three quarters of them were found once. Of the sample, approximately 15% falls within the top ten clones.

As concerns this clone: Its cognate antigen has yet to be identified. No much larger clone is present one base from it, and per-base qualities are unavailable.

In the ViraFEST assay, PBMC were stimulated with viral peptide pools, and TCR sequencing was then used to find antigen-specific CD4+ T cell clonotypes based on their expansion. After around 11 days of culture, CD4+ T cells were isolated with the EasySep CD4+ T cell isolation kit. Convalescent patients had PCR-confirmed SARS-CoV-2 infection between March and December 2020, before Alpha, Beta and Delta variants emerged in the United States. A few million PBMC per well were cultured with approximately 10 ug/ml peptides in IMDM containing about 5% human AB serum, approximately 10 IU/ml IL-2 and gentamicin. On days 3 and 7, half of the culture medium was replaced with fresh IL-2-containing medium. Unless otherwise noted, each peptide stimulation condition was cultured in triplicate wells. Using Ficoll-Paque Plus gradient centrifugation, PBMC were separated from whole blood and then either used fresh or cryopreserved at -140C. The overlapping peptide pools covered the spike proteins of SARS-CoV-2 as well as those of the common cold coronaviruses HCoV-NL63, HCoV-OC43 and HCoV-229E. Genomic DNA was extracted from cultured CD4+ T cells with the QIAamp micro DNA kit.

This receptor was identified in a human donor who had a prior SARS-CoV-2 infection. The rearranged chain carries TRBV5-4 and TRBJ2-7; the D gene is possibly TRBD1 or TRBD2, each agreeing over 6 bases. The sample consisted of CD4+ T cells from PBMCs cultured with SARS-CoV-2 spike peptides, taken before COVID-19 vaccination. The cell subset or site label on this specimen signifies: SARS-CoV-2 spike overlapping peptide pool stimulation. In nucleotides, the sequence is TGTGCCAGCAGCCCCGGTACGCTAGGGGGGTACGAGCAGTACTTC. It translates to CASSPGTLGGYEQYF.